The present T cell receptor (beta chain) was sequenced within a study of T cells after yellow fever vaccination. Study results and limitations: There was a possibility that FACS-sorted repertoires contained abundant clonotypes contaminating from the bulk population.

UMIs and a universal primer site were added when TCR cDNA was made by 5'RACE template switching. TCRdb fed the 5' RACE reads into MiXCR, producing one record per CDR3 protein. The table records hundreds of thousands of distinct CDR3 sequences, under 20% of them present only once. In the case of this clonotype: Its antigen is unidentified.

Germline V gives CDR1 SGHAT, CDR2 FQNNGV. The CDR3 has 13 residues. Trimming removed 5 bases from V and 6 bases from J; junction bases left unmatched: 7. The sample was PBMCs, taken before the yellow fever booster vaccination. The chain has TRBV11-2 and TRBJ2-7, with 7 bases fitting TRBD1. The receptor was derived from a man aged 18-30 years who received the YFV17D yellow fever vaccine. CDR3 DNA sequence: TGTGCCAGCAGCGTTACAGGGGTAGTCGAGCAGTACGTC. This encodes CASSVTGVVEQYV.